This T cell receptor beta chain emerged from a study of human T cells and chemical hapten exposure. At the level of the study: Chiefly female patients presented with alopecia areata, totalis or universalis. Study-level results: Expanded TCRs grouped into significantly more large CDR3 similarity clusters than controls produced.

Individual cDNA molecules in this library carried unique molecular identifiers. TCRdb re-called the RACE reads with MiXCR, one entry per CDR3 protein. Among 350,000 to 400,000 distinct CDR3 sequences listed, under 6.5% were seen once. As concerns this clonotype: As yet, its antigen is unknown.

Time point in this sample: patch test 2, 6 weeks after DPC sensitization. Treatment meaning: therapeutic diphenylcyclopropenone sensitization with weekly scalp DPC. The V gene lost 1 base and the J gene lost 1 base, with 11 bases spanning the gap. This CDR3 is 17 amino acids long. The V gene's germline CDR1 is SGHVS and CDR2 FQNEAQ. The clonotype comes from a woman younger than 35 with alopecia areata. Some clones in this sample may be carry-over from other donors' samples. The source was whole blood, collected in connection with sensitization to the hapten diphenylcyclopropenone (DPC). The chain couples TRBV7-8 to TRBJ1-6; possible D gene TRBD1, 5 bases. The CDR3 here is CASSLVPRVSYNSPLHF. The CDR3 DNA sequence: TGTGCCAGCAGCTTAGTTCCCAGGGTTTCCTATAATTCACCCCTCCACTTT. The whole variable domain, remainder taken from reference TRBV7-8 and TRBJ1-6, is GAGVSQSPRYKVAKRGQDVALRCDPISGHVSLFWYQQALGQGPEFLTYFQNEAQLDKSGLPSDRFFAERPEGSVSTLKIQRTQQEDSAVYLCASSLVPRVSYNSPLHFGNGTRLTVT.